One sample yielded the 13 T cell receptor beta chains listed below, sequenced in a study of read filtering for tumor transcriptome and immune sequencing. From 400 to 450 ng of RNA, a library with molecular barcoded alpha/delta and beta/gamma adaptors was made. TCRdb independently ran MiXCR on the reads; one entry per CDR3 protein. Of over 25,000 distinct CDR3 sequences listed, approximately 15% were seen once; the top ten hold roughly 44%. Input material: a population of CD138-negative cells sorted from bone marrow. Receptors were obtained from a donor at least 40 years old with multiple myeloma.

This clonotype has at least ten counts. The chain uses TRBV6-2 or TRBV6-3 and TRBJ1-2; D may be TRBD1 (6 bases). Germline V CDR1 and CDR2: MNHEY, SVGEGT. The CDR3 loop spans 16 amino acids. V dropped 6 bases and J dropped 7 bases, with 24 bases sitting between them. CDR3 residues: CASRNGGFLGLSGYTF. The CDR3 DNA is TGTGCCAGCAGGAACGGGGGCTTTTTGGGGTTGAGTGGCTACACCTTC.

This clonotype turned up a few times. A much bigger clone sits one base away, suggesting this may be a read error. V gene TRBV2 combines with J gene TRBJ1-1; D perhaps matches TRBD1 (5 bases). Trimming cost V 9 bases and J 5 bases, with 22 bases left between them. The CDR3 spans 15 residues. CDR1 is SNHLY, CDR2 FYNNEI, per germline. The CDR3 here is CASQLRSQGGTEAFF. The CDR3 nucleotides are TGTGCCAGTCAACTCAGGTCTCAGGGCGGGACTGAAGCTTTCTTT.

In its sample, this clonotype was seen many times. This sequence joins TRBV5-1 and TRBJ2-3; D is uncertain. The CDR3 consists of 14 residues. CDR1 and CDR2 from the germline V gene are SGHRS and YFSETQ. Trimming removed 0 bases at V and 4 bases at J, with 9 bases between. CDR3 coding DNA: TGCGCCAGCAGCTTGGAAGGGATGCCAGATACGCAGTATTTT. It encodes CASSLEGMPDTQYF.

This clonotype was picked up many times. The chain carries TRBV15 and TRBJ2-3; D not certain. The V and J ends lost 5 bases and 0 bases respectively, with 6 bases between them. This CDR3 region has 13 residues. Germline V gives CDR1 LNHNV, CDR2 YYDKDF (reference sequence). CDR3 DNA sequence: TGTGCCACCAGCGAGCCTAGCACAGATACGCAGTATTTT. This gives the protein CATSEPSTDTQYF.

This clonotype was seen ten or more times. The chain combines TRBV2 with TRBJ1-5, with a possible D match to TRBD1 (5 bases). CDR1 and CDR2 from the germline V gene are SNHLY and FYNNEI. The CDR3 sequence is 13 residues long. With 9 bases removed from V and 0 bases from J, the gap between germline ends came to 9 bases. CDR3 nucleotides: TGTGCCAGGACTGACAGTAGCAATCAGCCCCAGCATTTT. It yields the protein CARTDSSNQPQHF.

This clonotype was seen many times. The chain is built from TRBV3-1 and TRBJ1-5; D unclear. The CDR3 runs to 18 residues. Per germline, CDR1 LGHDT and CDR2 YNNKEL (reference sequence). Trimming took off 0 bases at V and 0 bases at J, with 15 bases between the two ends. DNA of the CDR3: TGTGCCAGCAGCCAAGACCTCCTTGAGGTGATTAGCAATCAGCCCCAGCATTTT. It translates to CASSQDLLEVISNQPQHF.

The table lists this clonotype with many counts. The chain couples TRBV11-2 to TRBJ2-1, with 8 bases identical to TRBD1. The CDR3 extends over 15 amino acids. CDR1 SGHAT and CDR2 FQNNGV come from the germline V gene. J was trimmed by 5 bases and V by 0 bases; bases with no gene match: 3. This CDR3 reads CASSLEGTGHNEQFF. The CDR3 nucleotides read TGTGCCAGCAGCTTAGAAGGGACAGGACACAATGAGCAGTTCTTC.

In this sample, this clonotype turned up many times. This sequence joins TRBV7-8 and TRBJ2-3; D is uncertain. Germline V gene lookup returns CDR1 SGHVS and CDR2 FQNEAQ. The CDR3 totals 14 residues. Trimming left V 3 bases short and J 2 bases short, with 9 bases between. The CDR3: CASSFQLSTDTQYF. The CDR3 bases are TGTGCCAGCAGCTTCCAACTCTCCACAGATACGCAGTATTTT. Variable domain in full (rest from reference TRBV7-8 and TRBJ2-3): GAGVSQSPRYKVAKRGQDVALRCDPISGHVSLFWYQQALGQGPEFLTYFQNEAQLDKSGLPSDRFFAERPEGSVSTLKIQRTQQEDSAVYLCASSFQLSTDTQYFGPGTRLTVL.

There are many counts of this clonotype. The rearrangement links TRBV20-1 to TRBJ2-5; D might be TRBD1 or TRBD2, each matching 5 bases. Germline CDR1 DFQATT, CDR2 SNEGSKA (reference sequence). Trimming stripped 3 bases from V and 5 bases from J, with 16 bases between. The CDR3 is 14 residues long. CDR3 nucleotide sequence: TGCAGTGCTAGGTGGGGGAGTTCGGAGGAGACCCAGTACTTC. Translating it yields CSARWGSSEETQYF.

CDR3 sequence (DNA): TGCAGTGCTAGAGTCCGGGGACCGATGGCGGGCACAGATACGCAGTATTTT. This codes for CSARVRGPMAGTDTQYF. The chain joins TRBV20-1 to TRBJ2-3; TRBD1 or TRBD2 may be the D gene (5 bases each). V was trimmed by 1 base and J by 1 base, leaving 18 bases between them. The CDR3 covers 17 residues. Germline assignment: CDR1 DFQATT and CDR2 SNEGSKA (reference sequence).

Many counts were recorded for this clonotype. The V call is TRBV7-6, the J call TRBJ2-5, with 7 positions matching TRBD2. This CDR3 has 13 residues. Germline assignment: CDR1 SGHVS and CDR2 FNYEAQ. J lost 5 bases, V lost 5 bases, and 5 bases had no gene match. The CDR3 DNA is TGTGCCAGCAGCGAATGGACTAGGGAGACCCAGTACTTC. This codes for CASSEWTRETQYF.

This clonotype was detected ten times or more. The chain has TRBV2 and TRBJ1-5, with D unresolved. Germline CDR1 SNHLY, CDR2 FYNNEI. Trimming pared 8 bases from V and 2 bases from J, leaving 7 bases between. The CDR3 totals 12 residues. In nucleotides, the CDR3 is TGTGCCAGCCGGCAGGGCAATCAGCCCCAGCATTTT. It codes for CASRQGNQPQHF.

Many counts were recorded for this clonotype. A read error may produce the germline difference seen at one junction end. The gene calls are TRBV29-1 and TRBJ2-7; D ambiguous. This CDR3 comprises 13 residues. Germline V CDR1 and CDR2: SQVTM, ANQGSEA. CDR3 sequence (DNA): TGCAGCGCCTCCTTGGTAGGCGCCTACGAGCAGCACTTC. This codes for CSASLVGAYEQHF.